Below are 17 T cell receptor beta chains sequenced from a single sample in a study of graft-versus-host responses after intestinal transplantation. Measured with immunoSEQ multiplex PCR; TCRdb has only the in-frame clones, and not every one. The table records 90,000 to 150,000 clones, 90% to 95% of them present only once. Their antigens remain unidentified. The specimen was unstimulated CD4+ T cells sorted from spleen or lymph node cells, collected before intestinal transplant. The source is a human donor who received an intestinal transplant.

V and J are TRBV28 and TRBJ2-3; D unclear. Germline-derived CDR1 and CDR2 are MDHEN and SYDVKM. Trimming took 10 bases from V and 1 from J, leaving 15 bases between them. This CDR3 region has 14 residues. In DNA, the CDR3 is TGTGCCACCGGGTTTACTGGGGGCACAGATACGCAGTATTTT. It specifies CATGFTGGTDTQYF.

This chain links TRBV19 with TRBJ2-3; D may correspond to TRBD1 or TRBD2 (5 bases each). CDR3 length: 15 residues. Germline values: CDR1 LNHDA, CDR2 SQIVND (reference sequence). The ends were cut back, 0 bases at V and 6 bases at J, with 13 bases in the middle. CDR3 nucleotides: TGTGCCAGTAGTATAGATGGGGCTAGCATGGATACGCAGTATTTT. Translated, it gives CASSIDGASMDTQYF.

The chain recombines TRBV6-5 with TRBJ2-4; D might be TRBD1 or TRBD2, each matching 5 bases. Germline V CDR1 and CDR2: MNHEY, SVGAGI. The V and J ends lost 4 bases and 3 bases respectively, with 16 bases between them. The CDR3 has 16 residues. The CDR3 DNA is TGTGCCAGCAGTTCGCCCCTGGGACGGGACAAAAACATTCAGTACTTC. Translated, it gives CASSSPLGRDKNIQYF.

The genes are TRBV30 and TRBJ1-5, with a tentative D call TRBD1 (5 bases). The germline gives CDR1 GTSNPN, CDR2 SVGIG (reference sequence). The V and J ends lost 5 bases and 7 bases respectively, with 12 bases between them. The CDR3 runs to 12 residues. CDR3 sequence reads: CAWGNRWQPQHF. In DNA, the CDR3 is TGTGCCTGGGGAAACAGGTGGCAGCCCCAGCATTTT.

The chain recombines TRBV19 with TRBJ1-2; TRBD1 matches 8 bases. Germline CDR1 is LNHDA and CDR2 is SQIVND (reference sequence). The CDR3 is 16 amino acids. V gave up 5 bases and J gave up 2 bases; unmatched junction bases: 10. This chain's CDR3 is CASSRKTGVGNYGYTF. The CDR3 coding sequence is TGTGCCAGTAGTCGGAAGACAGGGGTTGGGAACTATGGCTACACCTTC.

This clone was seen once. The chain carries TRBV25-1 and TRBJ2-5; the D gene is possibly TRBD2 (6 bases). V was trimmed by 2 bases and J by 7 bases, leaving 11 bases between them. This CDR3 is built from 13 residues. The germline V gene encodes CDR1 MGHDK and CDR2 SYGVNS. The CDR3 DNA reads TGTGCCAGCAGTGAAGGCCGGGAGCGGACCCAGTACTTC. This sequence encodes CASSEGRERTQYF.

This chain links TRBV19 with TRBJ1-5; 10 nucleotides agree with TRBD1. CDR3 length equals 14 residues. Per the germline V gene, CDR1 is LNHDA and CDR2 is SQIVND (reference sequence). V dropped 4 bases and J dropped 5; count of bases not matched to a gene: 2. The CDR3 region is CASSTTGGDQPQHF. In DNA, the CDR3 is TGTGCCAGTAGTACGACAGGGGGCGATCAGCCCCAGCATTTT.

V is TRBV5-1 and J is TRBJ2-3, with a possible D match to TRBD1 (5 bases). The V end lost 0 bases, the J end lost 3 bases, and 14 bases lay between the germline ends. The CDR3 covers 16 residues. The germline CDR1 and CDR2 sequences are SGHRS and YFSETQ. The CDR3 sequence is CASSLVTGKGTDTQYF. In DNA form, the CDR3 reads TGCGCCAGCAGCTTGGTCACTGGAAAGGGGACAGATACGCAGTATTTT.

The J gene is TRBJ2-1, the V gene TRBV6-5, with D hard to call. CDR1 and CDR2 (germline): MNHEY, SVGAGI. The CDR3 contains 12 residues. Trimming stripped 4 bases from V and 9 bases from J, with 10 bases between. The CDR3: CASSFRVGEQFF. The DNA of the CDR3 is TGTGCCAGCAGTTTCCGAGTGGGTGAGCAGTTCTTC.

This clone was seen a single time. The V gene is TRBV7-9, the J gene TRBJ2-5; D is unresolved. This CDR3 has 11 amino acids. V lost 5 bases and J 5 bases, leaving 6 bases between the germline ends. The germline V gene has CDR1 SEHNR and CDR2 FQNEAQ (reference sequence). The CDR3 here is CASSLSETQYF. CDR3 coding DNA: TGTGCCAGCAGCCTCTCGGAGACCCAGTACTTC. Complete variable domain (other parts from reference TRBV7-9 and TRBJ2-5): DTGVSQNPRHKITKRGQNVTFRCDPISEHNRLYWYRQTLGQGPEFLTYFQNEAQLEKSRLLSDRFSAERPKGSFSTLEIQRTEQGDSAMYLCASSLSETQYFGPGTRLLVL.

The gene calls are TRBV27 and TRBJ1-3; no clear D gene. The CDR3 covers 14 residues. V gave up 2 bases and J gave up 4 bases, with 9 bases separating them. CDR1 is MNHEY, CDR2 SMNVEV, per germline (reference sequence). CDR3 sequence (DNA): TGTGCCAGCAGTTTAGAAGGAAAAGGAAACACCATATATTTT. Translation: CASSLEGKGNTIYF.

The chain joins TRBV7-2 to TRBJ1-5; weak D call: TRBD1 (5 bases). The CDR3 extends over 14 amino acids. Trimming removed 1 base from V and 4 bases from J, with 8 bases in between. Germline loops: CDR1 SGHTA, CDR2 FQGNSA. As DNA, the CDR3 is TGTGCCAGCAGCTTAGGGGGGTTGAATCAGCCCCAGCATTTT. It codes for CASSLGGLNQPQHF.

The rearrangement uses TRBV5-1 and TRBJ1-1; possibly TRBD1 for D (5 bases). V gave up 3 bases and J gave up 1 base, with 13 bases separating them. The CDR3 has 15 amino acids. CDR1 is SGHRS, CDR2 YFSETQ, per germline. This CDR3 is CASSWTSGGNTEAFF. The CDR3 coding sequence is TGCGCCAGCAGCTGGACCAGTGGGGGGAACACTGAAGCTTTCTTT.

V and J are TRBV7-9 and TRBJ1-2; D is possibly TRBD1 (6 bases). Germline V CDR1 and CDR2: SEHNR, FQNEAQ (reference sequence). This CDR3 is built from 13 residues. Trimming removed 2 bases at V and 9 bases at J, with 13 bases between. In nucleotides, the CDR3 is TGTGCCAGCAGCTTATCGCAGGGGACAAGCTACACCTTC. Translation: CASSLSQGTSYTF.

The chain joins TRBV10-3 to TRBJ2-2, with a weak D call TRBD2 (5 bases). Germline CDR1 and CDR2: ENHRY and SYGVKD. Trimming left V 2 bases short and J 5 bases short, with 18 bases between. This CDR3 is built from 17 residues. The CDR3, as DNA: TGTGCCATCAGTGAGGGTCGCGGCGGGTACGATACCGGGGAGCTGTTTTTT. Translating gives CAISEGRGGYDTGELFF.

This chain connects TRBV10-2 to TRBJ2-7; 14 bases line up with TRBD2. V dropped 6 bases and J dropped 0; count of bases not matched to a gene: 4. The V gene's germline CDR1 is WSHSY and CDR2 SAAADI. This CDR3 has 16 amino acids. The CDR3 sequence: CASRGTSGGYSYEQYF. The CDR3 nucleotides are TGCGCCAGCAGGGGGACTAGCGGGGGTTACTCCTACGAGCAGTACTTC.

The chain links TRBV21-1 to TRBJ2-2; no DNA check was done on the table's D call, TRBD2. TRBV21-1 is listed as a pseudogene. There are 20 residues in the CDR3. CDR3 DNA: TGTGCCAGCAGCAAAGGAGAGACTAGCGGGAGGGCCTCGCCAGTCGGGGAGCTGTTTTTT. Translated, it gives CASSKGETSGRASPVGELFF.